This entry lists 31 T cell receptor beta chains sequenced from one sample in a study of CD8 T cells in ankylosing spondylitis. Which antigens these TCRs recognize remains unknown. Findings and limits, study-wide: For ankylosing spondylitis blood, a TCR beta motif of 7 to 9 highly homologous variants appeared characteristic.

TCRdb redid the calling of the 5' RACE reads with MiXCR, one entry per CDR3 protein. The table includes roughly 700,000 distinct CDR3 sequences, 15% to 20% detected once. The sample consisted of blood, either unsorted or a sorted T cell fraction (not recorded which). Receptor source: a male donor with ankylosing spondylitis.

The chain recombines TRBV20-1 with TRBJ1-5, with 7 bases fitting TRBD1. There are 16 residues in the CDR3. The J segment lost 7 bases and the V segment lost 7 bases, leaving 19 bases of the junction unmatched. From germline, CDR1 is DFQATT and CDR2 SNEGSKA (reference sequence). The CDR3 sequence is CSVPRQGAAQYQPQHF. DNA of the CDR3: TGCAGTGTCCCGAGACAGGGAGCGGCACAATACCAGCCCCAGCATTTT.

This clonotype turned up a few times. The chain joins TRBV19 to TRBJ1-5; TRBD1 aligns across 8 bases. The length of the CDR3 is 14 residues. V dropped 4 bases and J dropped 8; count of bases not matched to a gene: 7. Germline assignment: CDR1 LNHDA and CDR2 SQIVND (reference sequence). The CDR3 is CASSTTGGEEPQHF. CDR3 sequence (DNA): TGTGCCAGTAGTACCACAGGGGGAGAGGAGCCCCAGCATTTT.

This clonotype was counted many times. V is TRBV18 and J is TRBJ2-3; D is ambiguous. Between the trimmed V and J ends, which lost 2 bases and 0 bases, there was a span of 6 bases. Per germline, CDR1 KGHSH and CDR2 LQKENI. This CDR3 comprises 14 residues. The CDR3 here is CASSPGLSTDTQYF. The CDR3 nucleotides read TGTGCCAGCTCACCAGGCCTGAGCACAGATACGCAGTATTTT.

The CDR3 is CASSLGLPSGLGFADTQYF. In DNA form, the CDR3 reads TGTGCCAGCAGCCTTGGTTTACCTTCCGGACTAGGCTTTGCAGATACGCAGTATTTT. This sequence joins TRBV11-2 and TRBJ2-3; 7 nucleotides align to TRBD2. J was trimmed by 4 bases and V by 5 bases; bases with no gene match: 21. The CDR3 loop spans 19 amino acids. CDR1 is SGHAT, CDR2 FQNNGV, per germline.

This clonotype turned up a few times. As DNA, the CDR3 is TGTGCCAGCAGCCAAGAAGCGGGGGGGCGTGACAATGAGCAGTTCTTC. It codes for CASSQEAGGRDNEQFF. The J gene is TRBJ2-1, the V gene TRBV4-2; 10 bases are shared with TRBD2. V lost 0 bases and J lost 5; bases outside the gene matches: 4. The CDR3 spans 16 residues. CDR1 and CDR2 from the germline V gene are LGHNA and YNFKEQ.

This rearrangement joins TRBV5-1 to TRBJ1-6; TRBD1 matches 9 bases. Germline trimming cut 4 bases from V and 7 bases from J; bases unmatched to any gene: 6. The CDR3 is 15 amino acids. Per germline, CDR1 SGHRS and CDR2 YFSETQ. This CDR3 is CASSDRTGANSPLHF. CDR3 nucleotides: TGCGCCAGCAGCGACCGGACAGGGGCGAATTCACCCCTCCACTTT.

The sample holds many counts of this clonotype. J is TRBJ1-1 and V is TRBV12-3 or TRBV12-4; possible D gene TRBD1, 6 bases. This CDR3 comprises 12 residues. The CDR3 protein is CASKRGATEAFF. The CDR3 nucleotides read TGTGCGTCCAAACGGGGGGCGACTGAAGCTTTCTTT.

J is TRBJ2-1 and V is TRBV20-1; 14 bases are shared with TRBD2. CDR3 size: 15 residues. V lost 5 bases to trimming and J lost 3 bases; unmatched junction nucleotides: 3. The germline V gene encodes CDR1 DFQATT and CDR2 SNEGSKA (reference sequence). The CDR3 coding sequence is TGCAGTGCTGCGACTAGCGGGGGGGTCTACAATGAGCAGTTCTTC. Translation: CSAATSGGVYNEQFF.

The V and J genes are TRBV20-1 and TRBJ2-3, with D possibly matching TRBD2 (6 bases). Trimming took off 3 bases at V and 1 base at J, with 14 bases between the two ends. Germline V gives CDR1 DFQATT, CDR2 SNEGSKA (reference sequence). The CDR3 is 15 amino acids. CDR3 coding DNA: TGCAGTGCTAGCGTAGCGGCCCAACGCACAGATACGCAGTATTTT. This translates into CSASVAAQRTDTQYF.

The sample holds many counts of this clonotype. The rearrangement uses TRBV27 and TRBJ2-2; D is perhaps TRBD1 (5 bases). Germline V lookup: CDR1 MNHEY, CDR2 SMNVEV (reference sequence). V dropped 5 bases and J dropped 2 bases, with 12 bases sitting between them. The CDR3 has 15 amino acids. The CDR3 bases are TGTGCCAGCAGTCTAACAGGTGGTAACACCGGGGAGCTGTTTTTT. It yields the protein CASSLTGGNTGELFF.

This clonotype was detected a few times. The rearrangement links TRBV7-2 to TRBJ2-1; TRBD2 matches 7 bases. CDR1 and CDR2 from the germline V gene are SGHTA and FQGNSA. The length of the CDR3 is 12 residues. The V and J ends lost 5 bases and 15 bases, in that order; junction bases with no gene match: 10. The CDR3 sequence: CASSTTSSSPFF. The CDR3 DNA follows: TGTGCCAGCAGCACGACTAGCTCGTCCCCGTTCTTC.

The chain couples TRBV12-3 or TRBV12-4 to TRBJ2-2; D is unresolved. Trimming stripped 6 bases from V and 6 bases from J, with 11 bases between. This CDR3 comprises 13 residues. As DNA, the CDR3 is TGTGCCAGCAGCTATCTAGGGTCCGGGGAGCTGTTTTTT. Translated: CASSYLGSGELFF.

The chain recombines TRBV4-1 with TRBJ2-2; D is perhaps TRBD1 (6 bases). This CDR3 region has 17 residues. Germline CDR1 MGHRA, CDR2 YSYEKL. V was trimmed by 3 bases and J by 7 bases, leaving 21 bases between them. The CDR3 sequence is CASSHTTGSPAHGELFF. DNA for the CDR3: TGCGCCAGCAGCCATACCACAGGGTCCCCCGCGCACGGGGAGCTGTTTTTT.

The chain is built from TRBV5-1 and TRBJ2-5; D is unresolved. CDR1 is SGHRS and CDR2 is YFSETQ in the germline V gene. The CDR3 contains 15 residues. Trimming pared 0 bases from V and 3 bases from J, leaving 12 bases between. CDR3 nucleotides: TGCGCCAGCAGCTTGGGCGGTAAAAGAGAAGAGACCCAGTACTTC. Its protein is CASSLGGKREETQYF. Combining the CDR3 with reference TRBV5-1 and TRBJ2-5 gives the whole variable domain KAGVTQTPRYLIKTRGQQVTLSCSPISGHRSVSWYQQTPGQGLQFLFEYFSETQRNKGNFPGRFSGRQFSNSRSEMNVSTLELGDSALYLCASSLGGKREETQYFGPGTRLLVL.

This rearrangement joins TRBV25-1 to TRBJ2-5, with 7 bases fitting TRBD1. CDR3 size: 14 residues. V shed 5 bases and J 5 bases; nucleotides not matched to a gene: 8. Germline CDR1 is MGHDK and CDR2 is SYGVNS. Written as DNA, the CDR3 is TGTGCCAGCAGTCGTCAGGGGGTAGGGGAGACCCAGTACTTC. It is translated as CASSRQGVGETQYF. Looking up the rest from reference TRBV25-1 and TRBJ2-5 gives the full variable domain: EADIYQTPRYLVIGTGKKITLECSQTMGHDKMYWYQQDPGMELHLIHYSYGVNSTEKGDLSSESTVSRIRTEHFPLTLESARPSHTSQYLCASSRQGVGETQYFGPGTRLLVL.

This chain joins TRBV20-1 and TRBJ2-7, with 7 bases matching TRBD2. The V gene end was trimmed by 7 bases and the J gene end by 2 bases; junction bases not matched to a gene: 11. The CDR3 runs 14 residues. Germline CDR1 DFQATT, CDR2 SNEGSKA (reference sequence). CDR3 DNA sequence: TGCAGTGTCTGGGGGGGAGAGGGTCCCTACGAGCAGTACTTC. Translated: CSVWGGEGPYEQYF.

This clonotype appeared many times. J is TRBJ2-1 and V is TRBV6-5; D uncertain. The V end lost 2 bases, the J end lost 5 bases, and 13 bases lay between the germline ends. This CDR3 region has 15 residues. Germline CDR1 MNHEY, CDR2 SVGAGI. The CDR3 reads CASSYVGIGHNEQFF. CDR3 nucleotide sequence: TGTGCCAGCAGTTACGTGGGGATCGGCCACAATGAGCAGTTCTTC.

This clonotype was found a few times. V usage is TRBV11-2 and J usage is TRBJ1-3; D possibly corresponds to TRBD1 (6 bases). The CDR3 is 14 residues long. The V and J ends lost 8 bases and 6 bases respectively, with 17 bases between them. Germline CDR1 and CDR2: SGHAT and FQNNGV. In nucleotides, the CDR3 is TGTGCCAGCGCCCGCCCGGGGGGCGAAAACACCATATATTTT. It codes for CASARPGGENTIYF.

The rearrangement uses TRBV20-1 and TRBJ1-5, with D unresolved. There are 12 residues in the CDR3. Per germline, CDR1 DFQATT and CDR2 SNEGSKA (reference sequence). Trimming cost V 4 bases and J 1 base, with 5 bases left between them. CDR3 sequence (DNA): TGCAGTGCTACTAGGAGCAATCAGCCCCAGCATTTT. It is translated as CSATRSNQPQHF.

This clonotype appeared a few times. The chain joins TRBV12-3 or TRBV12-4 to TRBJ1-2; 9 bases agree with TRBD1. V dropped 5 bases and J dropped 0; count of bases not matched to a gene: 7. This CDR3 is 16 amino acids long. CDR3 DNA sequence: TGTGCCAGCAGTCCAGCGACAGGGGGGTCTAACTATGGCTACACCTTC. Translation gives CASSPATGGSNYGYTF.

In its sample, this clonotype was seen many times. The gene calls are TRBV4-3 and TRBJ2-2, with D uncertain. The CDR3 is 17 amino acids. Germline loops: CDR1 LGHNA, CDR2 YSLEER. V gave up 0 bases and J gave up 2 bases, with 13 bases separating them. The CDR3: CASSQDWQAPNTGELFF. In nucleotides, the CDR3 is TGCGCCAGCAGCCAAGACTGGCAGGCTCCCAACACCGGGGAGCTGTTTTTT.

This rearrangement joins TRBV9 to TRBJ1-1, with 8 positions matching TRBD1. CDR1 is SGDLS and CDR2 is YYNGEE in the germline V gene. There are 16 residues in the CDR3. V lost 0 bases to trimming and J lost 0 bases; unmatched junction nucleotides: 4. CDR3 nucleotides: TGTGCCAGCAGCGTAGTCGGACAGGGTCTGAACACTGAAGCTTTCTTT. This sequence encodes CASSVVGQGLNTEAFF.

The chain employs TRBV29-1 and TRBJ2-3; D is uncertain. V was cut by 3 bases and J by 4 bases, with 17 bases left in between. In germline, CDR1 is SQVTM, CDR2 ANQGSEA. CDR3 length: 15 residues. CDR3 coding DNA: TGCAGCGTTGATGCGGCCCAAGTAAATGCAGATACGCAGTATTTT. Encoded protein: CSVDAAQVNADTQYF.

Many counts were recorded for this clonotype. The J gene is TRBJ2-2, the V gene TRBV3-1; D unresolved. CDR1 LGHDT and CDR2 YNNKEL come from the germline V gene (reference sequence). V lost 3 bases, J lost 7 bases, and 3 bases lay in between. This CDR3 contains 11 residues. This chain's CDR3 is CASSHGGELFF. The DNA for the CDR3 is TGTGCCAGCAGCCACGGCGGGGAGCTGTTTTTT.

This clonotype was observed a handful of times. V and J are TRBV4-2 and TRBJ1-4; no definite D call. The ends were cut back, 4 bases at V and 4 bases at J, with 7 bases in the middle. CDR1 is LGHNA and CDR2 is YNFKEQ in the germline V gene. The CDR3 extends over 13 amino acids. The CDR3 protein is CASSPGDNEKLFF. DNA of the CDR3: TGTGCCAGCAGCCCGGGAGATAATGAAAAACTGTTTTTT.

This clonotype was observed a handful of times. The chain recombines TRBV7-2 with TRBJ2-7; D remains ambiguous. Germline assignment: CDR1 SGHTA and CDR2 FQGNSA. The V end was cut by 0 bases, the J end by 2 bases, with 8 bases between. The CDR3 spans 14 residues. Written as DNA, the CDR3 is TGTGCCAGCAGCTTAGCGTCGAACACCTACGAGCAGTACTTC. This sequence encodes CASSLASNTYEQYF.

This clonotype was detected a few times. The genes are TRBV5-1 and TRBJ2-3, with a tentative D call TRBD2 (5 bases). Per germline, CDR1 SGHRS and CDR2 YFSETQ. The CDR3 has 16 amino acids. Trimming removed 1 base from V and 0 bases from J, with 12 bases in between. CDR3 loop: CASSLLAASSTDTQYF. Here the CDR3 DNA reads TGCGCCAGCAGCTTGCTAGCAGCTTCTAGCACAGATACGCAGTATTTT.

The V call is TRBV9, the J call TRBJ2-1, with a possible D match to TRBD1 (6 bases). The CDR3 is 13 amino acids. V was shortened by 5 bases and J by 9 bases, with 15 bases between the two germline ends. Per the germline V gene, CDR1 is SGDLS and CDR2 is YYNGEE. This CDR3 reads CASSGTPRGEQFF. CDR3 sequence (DNA): TGTGCCAGCAGTGGGACACCAAGGGGTGAGCAGTTCTTC. Complete variable domain (other parts from reference TRBV9 and TRBJ2-1): DSGVTQTPKHLITATGQRVTLRCSPRSGDLSVYWYQQSLDQGLQFLIQYYNGEERAKGNILERFSAQQFPDLHSELNLSSLELGDSALYFCASSGTPRGEQFFGPGTRLTVL.

The CDR3 DNA reads as TGTGCCAGCAGCCCCCGACTGTACAATGAGCAGTTCTTC. It specifies CASSPRLYNEQFF. The chain carries TRBV6-1 and TRBJ2-1, with D hard to call. The CDR3 is made up of 13 amino acids. V was trimmed by 6 bases and J by 4 bases, leaving 10 bases between them. From germline, CDR1 is MNHNS and CDR2 SASEGT.

The sample holds a few counts of this clonotype. The V call is TRBV5-1, the J call TRBJ1-6; 9 bases line up with TRBD1. This CDR3 is built from 15 residues. Trimming removed 4 bases from V and 7 bases from J; junction bases left unmatched: 6. Germline assignment: CDR1 SGHRS and CDR2 YFSETQ. As DNA, the CDR3 is TGCGCCAGCAGCGGAAATGGACAGGGGAATTCACCCCTCCACTTT. This codes for CASSGNGQGNSPLHF. Complete variable domain (other parts from reference TRBV5-1 and TRBJ1-6): KAGVTQTPRYLIKTRGQQVTLSCSPISGHRSVSWYQQTPGQGLQFLFEYFSETQRNKGNFPGRFSGRQFSNSRSEMNVSTLELGDSALYLCASSGNGQGNSPLHFGNGTRLTVT.

This clonotype was found a few times. The V gene is TRBV7-2, the J gene TRBJ2-7; D remains ambiguous. This CDR3 has 13 residues. V shed 1 base and J shed 7 bases, with 11 bases lying between them. Germline lookup yields CDR1 SGHTA and CDR2 FQGNSA. DNA of the CDR3: TGTGCCAGCAGCTTAGTTTTACTCGGGGAGCAGTACTTC. It specifies CASSLVLLGEQYF.